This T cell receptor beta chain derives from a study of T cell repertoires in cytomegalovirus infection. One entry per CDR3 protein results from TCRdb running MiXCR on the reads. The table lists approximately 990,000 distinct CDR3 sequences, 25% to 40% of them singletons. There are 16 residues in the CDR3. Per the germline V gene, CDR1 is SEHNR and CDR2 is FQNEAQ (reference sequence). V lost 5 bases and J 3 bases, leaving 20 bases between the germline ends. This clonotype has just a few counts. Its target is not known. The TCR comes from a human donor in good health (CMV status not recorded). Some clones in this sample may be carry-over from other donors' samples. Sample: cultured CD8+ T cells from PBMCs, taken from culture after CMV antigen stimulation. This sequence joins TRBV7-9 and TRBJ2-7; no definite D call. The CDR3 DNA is TGTGCCAGCAGCCCCCAGGCCCCAACCCCCTACTACGAGCAGTACTTC. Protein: CASSPQAPTPYYEQYF.